This T cell receptor (beta chain) was captured in a study of beta chain features in type 1 diabetes. All of the isolated RNA was reverse transcribed, so expressed TCRB transcripts were sequenced. Clones were sequenced by immunoSEQ multiplex PCR, and TCRdb holds only the in-frame ones, with some missing. The sample has about 620,000 clones, roughly 15% seen once; the top ten hold about 0.097%. Study conclusions and caveats: Type 1 diabetes patients showed fewer insertions and more deletions at VDJ junctions. Cells carrying high TCR expression could end up over-represented when cDNA is sequenced.

This clone showed up just a few times. Its specificity is not known. This specimen includes other DNA sequences encoding the same CDR3. The single heparinised draw taken from each donor contained around 120 mL of blood on average. Sequenced material: naive CD4+ T cells from blood. The sequence was obtained from a man younger than 35 in good health.

For the CDR3, the DNA is TGTGCCAGCAGCCTCAGGGCGGGGGGGACCTACGAGCAGTACTTC. It is translated as CASSLRAGGTYEQYF. The V gene is TRBV7-2, the J gene TRBJ2-7, with 9 bases aligning to TRBD2. There are 15 residues in the CDR3. Germline CDR1 is SGHTA and CDR2 is FQGNSA. Trimming cost V 5 bases and J 2 bases; bases outside gene matches: 7.